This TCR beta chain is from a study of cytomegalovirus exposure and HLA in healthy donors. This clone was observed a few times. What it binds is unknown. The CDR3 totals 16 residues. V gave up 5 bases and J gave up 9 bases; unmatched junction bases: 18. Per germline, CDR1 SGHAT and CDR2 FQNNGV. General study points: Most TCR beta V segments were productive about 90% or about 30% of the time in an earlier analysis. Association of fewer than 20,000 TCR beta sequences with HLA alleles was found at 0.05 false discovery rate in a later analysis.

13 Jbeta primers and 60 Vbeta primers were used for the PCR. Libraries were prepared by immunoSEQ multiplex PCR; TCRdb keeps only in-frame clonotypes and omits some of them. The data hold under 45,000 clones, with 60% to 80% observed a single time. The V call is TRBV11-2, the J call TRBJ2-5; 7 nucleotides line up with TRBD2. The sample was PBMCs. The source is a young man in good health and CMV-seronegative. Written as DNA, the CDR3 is TGTGCCAGCAGCCCCTCCTTCAGGAGGGCCCGGGGGGCCCAGTACTTC. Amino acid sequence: CASSPSFRRARGAQYF.